In its sample, the clone carrying this T cell receptor beta chain was seen a few times. The record originates from a study of OX40 agonist ivuxolimab in advanced cancers. Libraries were prepared by immunoSEQ multiplex PCR; TCRdb keeps only in-frame clonotypes and omits some of them. The sample comprises about 58,000 clones, over 65% of which are singletons, and more than 1.2% rests with the top ten. This CDR3 spans 17 amino acids. J was trimmed by 2 bases and V by 4 bases; bases with no gene match: 6. Germline-derived CDR1 and CDR2 are SGHRS and YFSETQ. This sequence originates from an adult with an advanced solid tumor such as melanoma, head and neck, liver or kidney cancer. The sequencing used CD4+ or CD8+ T cells sorted from blood, collected in a trial of the OX40 agonist ivuxolimab. The chain is built from TRBV5-1 and TRBJ2-2; 12 bases match TRBD2. CDR3 sequence: CASSRLAGEGNTGELFF. The CDR3 bases are TGCGCCAGCAGCCGACTAGCGGGAGAGGGAAACACCGGGGAGCTGTTTTTT.